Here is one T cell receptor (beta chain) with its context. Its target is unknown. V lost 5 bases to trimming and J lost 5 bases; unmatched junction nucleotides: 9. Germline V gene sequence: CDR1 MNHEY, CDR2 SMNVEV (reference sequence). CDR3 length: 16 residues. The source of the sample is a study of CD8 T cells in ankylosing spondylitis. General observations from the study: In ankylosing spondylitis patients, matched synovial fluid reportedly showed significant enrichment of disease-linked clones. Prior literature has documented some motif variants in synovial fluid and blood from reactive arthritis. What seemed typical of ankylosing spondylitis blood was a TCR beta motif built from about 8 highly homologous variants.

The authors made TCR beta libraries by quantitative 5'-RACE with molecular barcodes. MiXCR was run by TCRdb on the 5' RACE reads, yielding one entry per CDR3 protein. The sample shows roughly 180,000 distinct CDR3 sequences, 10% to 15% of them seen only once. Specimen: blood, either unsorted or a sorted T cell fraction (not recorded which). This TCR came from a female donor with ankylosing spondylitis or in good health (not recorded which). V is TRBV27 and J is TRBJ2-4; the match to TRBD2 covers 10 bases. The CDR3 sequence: CASSPLAGKGQNIQYF. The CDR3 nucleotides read TGTGCCAGCAGTCCACTAGCGGGAAAGGGGCAAAACATTCAGTACTTC.